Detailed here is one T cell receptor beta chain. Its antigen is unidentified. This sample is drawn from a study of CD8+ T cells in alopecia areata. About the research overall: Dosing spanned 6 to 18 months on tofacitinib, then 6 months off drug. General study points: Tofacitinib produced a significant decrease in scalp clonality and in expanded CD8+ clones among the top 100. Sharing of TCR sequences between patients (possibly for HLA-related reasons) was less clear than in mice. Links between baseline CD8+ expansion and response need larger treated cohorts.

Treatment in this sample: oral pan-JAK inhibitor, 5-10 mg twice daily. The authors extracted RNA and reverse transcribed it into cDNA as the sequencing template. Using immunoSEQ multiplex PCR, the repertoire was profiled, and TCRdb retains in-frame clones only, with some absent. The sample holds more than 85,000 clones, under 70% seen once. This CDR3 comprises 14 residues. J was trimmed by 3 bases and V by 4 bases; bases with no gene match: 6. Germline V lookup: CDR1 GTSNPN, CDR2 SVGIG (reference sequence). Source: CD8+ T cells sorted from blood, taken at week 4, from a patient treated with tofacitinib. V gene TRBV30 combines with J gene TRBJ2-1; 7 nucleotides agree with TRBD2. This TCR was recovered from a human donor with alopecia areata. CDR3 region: CAWKGRAFYNEQFF. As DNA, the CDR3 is TGTGCCTGGAAGGGGAGGGCCTTCTACAATGAGCAGTTCTTC.